Listed here are 9 T cell receptor beta chains from one sample, sequenced in a study of control samples from healthy donors and cancer patients. Assay: immunoSEQ multiplex PCR; the TCRdb copy retains only in-frame clones and omits some. Of 150,000 or so clones in the sample, approximately 86% were seen once. The sample comprised blood. These receptors were obtained from a man between 18 and 29 years old in good health.

The CDR3 here is CASSYWDTIYGYTF. The CDR3 nucleotides read TGTGCCAGCAGTTATTGGGACACAATCTATGGCTACACCTTC. The V call is TRBV6-2 or TRBV6-3, the J call TRBJ1-2; a weak D match, TRBD1 (6 bases). The V gene's germline CDR1 is MNHEY and CDR2 SVGEGT. V was clipped by 3 bases and J by 4 bases, with 12 bases between them. The CDR3 totals 14 residues.

This CDR3 is CAWGGGGQVYTGELFF. The CDR3 nucleotides read TGTGCCTGGGGAGGGGGGGGACAGGTTTACACCGGGGAGCTGTTTTTT. The V call is TRBV30, the J call TRBJ2-2; maybe TRBD1 (8 bases). CDR1 is GTSNPN, CDR2 SVGIG, per germline (reference sequence). V lost 5 bases and J lost 3, with 19 bases in between. CDR3 length: 16 residues.

The chain combines TRBV4-1 with TRBJ1-1; no clear D. Germline V gene lookup returns CDR1 MGHRA and CDR2 YSYEKL. This CDR3 has 13 amino acids. Trimming took 6 bases from V and 6 from J, leaving 14 bases between them. CDR3 in DNA: TGCGCCAGCAGTAAGACGACGAGCCCTGAAGCTTTCTTT. This encodes CASSKTTSPEAFF.

The rearrangement uses TRBV9 and TRBJ2-3; D might be TRBD2 (6 bases). Between the trimmed V and J ends, which lost 4 bases and 2 bases, there was a span of 20 bases. This CDR3 has 17 amino acids. The germline CDR1 and CDR2 sequences are SGDLS and YYNGEE. The CDR3 region has the DNA TGTGCCAGCAGCCACCCAACGGCGGGGAGTTTCACAGATACGCAGTATTTT. Its translation is CASSHPTAGSFTDTQYF.

This rearrangement joins TRBV2 to TRBJ2-5; no definite D call. The CDR3 runs to 14 residues. The germline gives CDR1 SNHLY, CDR2 FYNNEI. V gave up 6 bases and J gave up 1 base, with 12 bases separating them. CDR3 sequence: CASSRVHGQETQYF. In DNA form, the CDR3 reads TGTGCCAGCAGCCGGGTGCATGGCCAAGAGACCCAGTACTTC.

The V gene is TRBV5-1, the J gene TRBJ2-5; D is unclear. Trimming took 6 bases from V and 5 from J, leaving 17 bases between them. The germline V gene encodes CDR1 SGHRS and CDR2 YFSETQ. This CDR3 spans 14 amino acids. The CDR3 region has the DNA TGCGCCAGCACCTTCACGACTGACGGGGAGACCCAGTACTTC. Translation gives CASTFTTDGETQYF.

The gene calls are TRBV6-4 and TRBJ2-7, with 10 bases lining up with TRBD1. J lost 4 bases, V lost 0 bases, and 0 bases had no gene match. The CDR3 runs 14 residues. Germline lookup yields CDR1 MRHNA and CDR2 SNTAGT. CDR3 amino acids: CASSDSGQGYEQYF. The CDR3 DNA follows: TGTGCCAGCAGTGACTCGGGACAGGGGTACGAGCAGTACTTC.

The CDR3 sequence is CASSHPGTSGGHPQYYNEQFF. Here the CDR3 DNA reads TGTGCCAGCAGCCATCCCGGGACTAGCGGGGGGCATCCCCAATATTACAATGAGCAGTTCTTC. The chain has TRBV3-1 (or the pseudogene TRBV3-2) and TRBJ2-1; TRBD2 matches 15 bases. The CDR3 has 21 amino acids. CDR1 LGHDT and CDR2 YNNKEL come from the germline V gene (reference sequence). V lost 3 bases, J lost 4 bases, and 16 bases stayed unmatched.

The chain carries TRBV7-3 and TRBJ1-1, with D uncertain. Per the germline V gene, CDR1 is SGHTA and CDR2 is FQGTGA. This CDR3 is built from 13 residues. V shed 6 bases and J shed 0 bases, with 8 bases lying between them. The CDR3, as DNA: TGTGCCAGCAGACTTACCGTGAACACTGAAGCTTTCTTT. It is translated as CASRLTVNTEAFF.